Listed here are 32 T cell receptor beta chains from one sample, sequenced in a study of TIL therapy for anti-PD-1-resistant metastatic lung cancer. This was the immunoSEQ v3 assay. Profiling relied on immunoSEQ multiplex PCR, and the TCRdb table lists in-frame clones only, not all of them. This table holds tens of thousands of clones, 73% found once. Time point defined: pre-treatment sample, taken before nivolumab and TIL therapy. The sample in question was blood, obtained at baseline. These receptors all come from a person between 25 and 80 years old with non-small cell lung cancer.

J is TRBJ2-5 and V is TRBV12-5, with D unresolved. The V end was cut by 4 bases, the J end by 4 bases, with 13 bases between. In germline, CDR1 is LGHNT, CDR2 FRNRAP. The length of the CDR3 is 14 residues. The CDR3 spells CASGWGSGSETQYF. The DNA for the CDR3 is TGTGCTAGTGGTTGGGGTTCAGGATCAGAGACCCAGTACTTC.

This rearrangement joins TRBV5-4 to TRBJ2-3; D is perhaps TRBD2 (5 bases). Germline CDR1 SGHNT, CDR2 YYREEE (reference sequence). V dropped 1 base and J dropped 2 bases, with 8 bases sitting between them. The CDR3 is 14 residues long. The CDR3 DNA reads as TGTGCCAGCAGCTTGCCACTAGTCACAGATACGCAGTATTTT. Protein product: CASSLPLVTDTQYF.

This rearrangement joins TRBV7-3 to TRBJ2-3; 7 positions agree with TRBD2. V was pared by 4 bases and J by 1 base, with 8 bases of the junction left unmatched. Germline V CDR1 and CDR2: SGHTA, FQGTGA. The CDR3 has 16 residues. CDR3: CASSSSGGGRTDTQYF. The CDR3 DNA reads TGTGCCAGCAGCTCAAGTGGCGGGGGACGCACAGATACGCAGTATTTT.

The rearrangement links TRBV18 to TRBJ2-7; TRBD1 matches 8 bases. Germline loops: CDR1 KGHSH, CDR2 LQKENI. The junction had 1 base not matched to a gene; V was cut back by 3 bases and J by 0 bases. The length of the CDR3 is 14 residues. DNA of the CDR3: TGTGCCAGCTCACCTCAGGGGGCCTCCTACGAGCAGTACTTC. Encoded protein: CASSPQGASYEQYF. Supplemented by reference TRBV18 and TRBJ2-7, the full variable domain reads NAGVMQNPRHLVRRRGQEARLRCSPMKGHSHVYWYRQLPEEGLKFMVYLQKENIIDESGMPKERFSAEFPKEGPSILRIQQVVRGDSAAYFCASSPQGASYEQYFGPGTRLTVT.

The J gene is TRBJ2-1, the V gene TRBV7-9; the match to TRBD2 covers 9 bases. The CDR3 extends over 19 amino acids. Germline V gives CDR1 SEHNR, CDR2 FQNEAQ (reference sequence). J lost 10 bases, V lost 2 bases, and 21 bases had no gene match. This chain's CDR3 is CASSLKVTSGSPRRWEQFF. Written as DNA, the CDR3 is TGTGCCAGCAGCTTAAAGGTGACTAGCGGCAGCCCCCGGCGATGGGAGCAGTTCTTC.

V gene TRBV4-2 combines with J gene TRBJ2-5; D gene unclear. Trimming removed 0 bases from V and 2 bases from J, with 10 bases in between. Germline V gives CDR1 LGHNA, CDR2 YNFKEQ. The CDR3 covers 15 residues. DNA of the CDR3: TGTGCCAGCAGCCAAGATCCGCGGTTTCAAGAGACCCAGTACTTC. Protein product: CASSQDPRFQETQYF.

V usage is TRBV5-4 and J usage is TRBJ2-1; D possibly uses TRBD1 or TRBD2 (6 bases each). Germline assignment: CDR1 SGHNT and CDR2 YYREEE (reference sequence). The CDR3 is made up of 18 amino acids. The ends were cut back, 3 bases at V and 0 bases at J, with 19 bases in the middle. CDR3 nucleotides: TGTGCCAGCAGCTGGGGGGCTTTTAAGCCGAGCTCCTACAATGAGCAGTTCTTC. Translated: CASSWGAFKPSSYNEQFF.

The chain links TRBV6-1 to TRBJ2-3, with 7 nucleotides matching TRBD2. J lost 0 bases, V lost 5 bases, and 5 bases had no gene match. Germline lookup yields CDR1 MNHNS and CDR2 SASEGT. The CDR3 is 15 amino acids. The CDR3 loop reads CASSSGGGSTDTQYF. The CDR3 DNA reads TGTGCCAGCAGTAGTGGGGGAGGGAGCACAGATACGCAGTATTTT.

The rearrangement uses TRBV9 and TRBJ1-1, with no clear D. From germline, CDR1 is SGDLS and CDR2 YYNGEE. The CDR3 has 14 residues. V was shortened by 0 bases and J by 1 base, with 7 bases between the two germline ends. The CDR3 reads CASSVEWANTEAFF. CDR3 coding DNA: TGTGCCAGCAGCGTAGAGTGGGCGAACACTGAAGCTTTCTTT.

V and J are TRBV5-8 and TRBJ1-2, with a weak D call TRBD1 (5 bases). The CDR3 length is 15 residues. The V gene lost 1 base and the J gene lost 0 bases, with 10 bases spanning the gap. Germline V gene lookup returns CDR1 SGHTS and CDR2 YDEGEE. The DNA of the CDR3 is TGTGCCAGCAGCTTGTATACAGGTCCTAACTATGGCTACACCTTC. This encodes CASSLYTGPNYGYTF.

CDR3 residues: CASSLELGRSAQYF. CDR3 nucleotide sequence: TGTGCCAGCAGTTTAGAACTTGGGCGGTCTGCGCAGTATTTT. The chain recombines TRBV28 with TRBJ2-3; D unclear. The ends were cut back, 2 bases at V and 10 bases at J, with 16 bases in the middle. Germline V gene lookup returns CDR1 MDHEN and CDR2 SYDVKM. The CDR3 totals 14 residues. Full variable domain (remainder filled in from reference TRBV28 and TRBJ2-3): DVKVTQSSRYLVKRTGEKVFLECVQDMDHENMFWYRQDPGLGLRLIYFSYDVKMKEKGDIPEGYSVSREKKERFSLILESASTNQTSMYLCASSLELGRSAQYFGPGTRLTVL.

The chain employs TRBV4-3 and TRBJ2-7; 9 bases match TRBD2. The CDR3 runs 15 residues. Germline V gene sequence: CDR1 LGHNA, CDR2 YSLEER. The junction had 4 bases not matched to a gene; V was cut back by 2 bases and J by 2 bases. The CDR3 DNA reads as TGCGCCAGCAGCCAAATAGCGGGAGCTCCCTACGAGCAGTACTTC. Its protein product is CASSQIAGAPYEQYF.

V usage is TRBV5-1 and J usage is TRBJ2-5; 9 bases are shared with TRBD1. The CDR3 length is 14 residues. J lost 4 bases, V lost 3 bases, and 4 bases had no gene match. The V gene's germline CDR1 is SGHRS and CDR2 YFSETQ. The CDR3 DNA sequence: TGCGCCAGCAGCTACGGGACAGGGAGAGAGACCCAGTACTTC. Its protein product is CASSYGTGRETQYF.

The genes are TRBV2 and TRBJ1-4, with a possible D match to TRBD1 (6 bases). This CDR3 is 14 amino acids long. Germline V gene sequence: CDR1 SNHLY, CDR2 FYNNEI. V lost 7 bases and J 3 bases, leaving 12 bases between the germline ends. The CDR3 DNA is TGTGCCAGCAACAGGGACGCCTCTAATGAAAAACTGTTTTTT. Its translation is CASNRDASNEKLFF.

V gene TRBV30 combines with J gene TRBJ1-2; 7 bases align to TRBD1. Germline V lookup: CDR1 GTSNPN, CDR2 SVGIG (reference sequence). The CDR3 is 13 amino acids. Trimming at V came to 8 bases and at J to 8 bases, leaving 14 bases not matched to a gene. The CDR3 DNA follows: TGTGCCCGAAGACAGGGCCTCAATCAAGGCTACACCTTC. This sequence encodes CARRQGLNQGYTF.

The rearrangement links TRBV28 to TRBJ1-2; unclear D gene. The V gene lost 6 bases and the J gene lost 7 bases, with 12 bases spanning the gap. The CDR3 has 12 amino acids. The V gene's germline CDR1 is MDHEN and CDR2 SYDVKM. The CDR3 spells CASSPEGAGYTF. As DNA, the CDR3 is TGTGCCAGCAGCCCCGAGGGAGCTGGCTACACCTTC.

The count of this clone is one. The V and J genes are TRBV5-4 and TRBJ2-2; TRBD1 agrees at 8 bases. V dropped 4 bases and J dropped 6; count of bases not matched to a gene: 8. Germline V gives CDR1 SGHNT, CDR2 YYREEE (reference sequence). The CDR3 is 15 residues long. CDR3 sequence: CASSPGQVSAGELFF. The CDR3 DNA reads as TGTGCCAGCAGCCCGGGACAGGTGTCGGCCGGGGAGCTGTTTTTT.

The chain couples TRBV7-3 to TRBJ2-3, with D perhaps TRBD1 (6 bases). CDR3 length: 16 amino acids. Germline V gives CDR1 SGHTA, CDR2 FQGTGA. V shed 2 bases and J shed 3 bases, with 15 bases lying between them. CDR3 protein: CASSLGRGFGTDTQYF. The CDR3 nucleotides read TGTGCCAGCAGCTTAGGTAGGGGGTTCGGGACAGATACGCAGTATTTT.

In DNA form, the CDR3 reads TGTGCCACCAGCTTCCCCAGGGAGCCCCAGCATTTT. Residues: CATSFPREPQHF. The gene calls are TRBV15 and TRBJ1-5; the D gene is possibly TRBD1 (5 bases). V was clipped by 5 bases and J by 8 bases, with 10 bases between them. Germline loops: CDR1 LNHNV, CDR2 YYDKDF (reference sequence). This CDR3 region has 12 residues.

The chain employs TRBV27 and TRBJ1-2; 9 bases align to TRBD1. The length of the CDR3 is 13 residues. J was trimmed by 8 bases and V by 5 bases; bases with no gene match: 6. CDR1 is MNHEY, CDR2 SMNVEV, per germline (reference sequence). This chain's CDR3 is CASSPGTGSGYTF. CDR3 coding DNA: TGTGCCAGCAGTCCAGGGACAGGGAGCGGCTACACCTTC.

The V gene is TRBV12-5, the J gene TRBJ2-2; D may be TRBD1 (5 bases). V lost 6 bases and J 4 bases, leaving 12 bases between the germline ends. Germline CDR1 LGHNT, CDR2 FRNRAP. The CDR3 is 14 amino acids. CDR3 coding DNA: TGTGCTAGTGGCCAGGACACCTTCACCGGGGAGCTGTTTTTT. Protein sequence: CASGQDTFTGELFF.

This chain links TRBV29-1 with TRBJ2-1; the D gene is possibly TRBD1 (6 bases). Germline CDR1 reads SQVTM; CDR2 reads ANQGSEA. This CDR3 region has 15 residues. Trimming took 6 bases from V and 0 from J, leaving 15 bases between them. CDR3 DNA: TGCAGCGTAAAAAGACAGGCCCCCTCCTACAATGAGCAGTTCTTC. This sequence encodes CSVKRQAPSYNEQFF.

The chain recombines TRBV4-3 with TRBJ2-1, with TRBD2 matching over 12 bases. V trimming: 0 bases; J trimming: 7 bases; junction bases outside the gene matches: 4. This CDR3 is built from 16 residues. The germline V gene has CDR1 LGHNA and CDR2 YSLEER. CDR3 sequence (DNA): TGCGCCAGCAGCCAAGATCTAGCGGGGGGGACAAATGAGCAGTTCTTC. Translation: CASSQDLAGGTNEQFF.

The rearrangement uses TRBV6-5 and TRBJ1-2, with D hard to call. The V end was cut by 0 bases, the J end by 8 bases, with 10 bases between. The CDR3 loop spans 13 amino acids. Germline CDR1 MNHEY, CDR2 SVGAGI. CDR3 bases: TGTGCCAGCAGTTACTCGAATTGGGAGGGCTACACCTTC. This translates into CASSYSNWEGYTF.

The chain employs TRBV6-1 and TRBJ1-6; D gene ambiguous. Germline CDR1 and CDR2: MNHNS and SASEGT. This CDR3 region has 16 residues. The germline V and J ends were trimmed by 3 bases and 7 bases, with 16 bases remaining between them. The CDR3 bases are TGTGCCAGCAGTGAGTCGGTGAGGTATTCCAATTCACCCCTCCACTTT. Translating it yields CASSESVRYSNSPLHF.

This chain links TRBV4-1 with TRBJ2-3; possibly TRBD2 for D (5 bases). The CDR3 covers 14 residues. V was trimmed by 1 base and J by 6 bases, leaving 11 bases between them. CDR1 is MGHRA and CDR2 is YSYEKL in the germline V gene. Here the CDR3 reads CASSQGLAHDTQYF. CDR3 nucleotides: TGCGCCAGCAGCCAAGGGCTAGCCCACGATACGCAGTATTTT.

This clone was observed a single time. This chain connects TRBV5-1 to TRBJ2-7; 8 bases match TRBD1. CDR3 size: 15 residues. Germline-derived CDR1 and CDR2 are SGHRS and YFSETQ. J lost 4 bases, V lost 4 bases, and 10 bases had no gene match. CDR3 in amino acids: CASSRGRTGIYEQYF. Written as DNA, the CDR3 is TGCGCCAGCAGCCGGGGGAGGACAGGGATATACGAGCAGTACTTC.

The chain is built from TRBV6-4 and TRBJ2-3; D possibly matches TRBD1 or TRBD2 (5 bases each). This CDR3 has 15 amino acids. The V end was cut by 0 bases, the J end by 0 bases, with 7 bases between. Looked up from germline, CDR1 is MRHNA and CDR2 is SNTAGT. CDR3 nucleotides: TGTGCCAGCAGTGACTCAGAGGGGAGCACAGATACGCAGTATTTT. It yields the protein CASSDSEGSTDTQYF.

V and J are TRBV29-1 and TRBJ2-3; possibly TRBD2 for D (6 bases). CDR1 and CDR2 from the germline V gene are SQVTM and ANQGSEA. This CDR3 comprises 13 residues. The V and J ends lost 5 bases and 1 base respectively, with 10 bases between them. CDR3: CSVRWEGTDTQYF. The CDR3 DNA sequence: TGCAGCGTTCGATGGGAGGGCACAGATACGCAGTATTTT.

This chain uses TRBV28 with TRBJ1-2; perhaps TRBD1 as D (5 bases). CDR3 length equals 14 residues. V was pared by 6 bases and J by 2 bases, with 13 bases between. Per germline, CDR1 MDHEN and CDR2 SYDVKM. The CDR3, as DNA: TGTGCCAGCAGCAGGCCGGGACCGAACTATGGCTACACCTTC. Residues: CASSRPGPNYGYTF.

This clone has only one observation. The V and J genes are TRBV7-9 and TRBJ1-4; weak D call: TRBD1 (5 bases). This CDR3 is built from 14 residues. Per germline, CDR1 SEHNR and CDR2 FQNEAQ (reference sequence). With 5 bases removed from V and 5 bases from J, the gap between germline ends came to 12 bases. CDR3 bases: TGTGCCAGCAGCCCTACGTGGGGGAATGAAAAACTGTTTTTT. This codes for CASSPTWGNEKLFF.

The genes are TRBV28 and TRBJ1-4; unclear D gene. The CDR3 consists of 15 residues. V shed 4 bases and J shed 0 bases, with 9 bases lying between them. Germline CDR1 and CDR2: MDHEN and SYDVKM. The CDR3 here is CASSSRATTNEKLFF. CDR3 coding DNA: TGTGCCAGCAGTTCGCGGGCAACAACTAATGAAAAACTGTTTTTT. Full variable domain (remainder filled in from reference TRBV28 and TRBJ1-4): DVKVTQSSRYLVKRTGEKVFLECVQDMDHENMFWYRQDPGLGLRLIYFSYDVKMKEKGDIPEGYSVSREKKERFSLILESASTNQTSMYLCASSSRATTNEKLFFGSGTQLSVL.